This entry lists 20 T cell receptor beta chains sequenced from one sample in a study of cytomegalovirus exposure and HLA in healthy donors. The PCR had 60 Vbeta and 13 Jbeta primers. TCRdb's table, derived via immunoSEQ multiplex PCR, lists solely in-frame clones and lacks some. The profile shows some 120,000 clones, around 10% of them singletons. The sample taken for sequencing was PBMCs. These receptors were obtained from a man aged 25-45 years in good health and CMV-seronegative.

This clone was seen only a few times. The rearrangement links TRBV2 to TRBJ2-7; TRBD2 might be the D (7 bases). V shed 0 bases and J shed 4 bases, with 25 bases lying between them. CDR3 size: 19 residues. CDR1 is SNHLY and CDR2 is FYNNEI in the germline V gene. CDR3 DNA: TGTGCCAGCAGTGAAGCGCTTCGTCTACAGGGAGGGGAAATTTACGAGCAGTACTTC. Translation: CASSEALRLQGGEIYEQYF.

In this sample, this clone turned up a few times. The CDR3 loop is CASSQDPGRTEAFF. CDR3 DNA sequence: TGTGCCAGCAGCCAGGACCCAGGGAGGACTGAAGCTTTCTTT. V usage is TRBV14 and J usage is TRBJ1-1; D may be TRBD1 (5 bases). The CDR3 extends over 14 amino acids. V lost 3 bases and J 5 bases, leaving 13 bases between the germline ends. Germline values: CDR1 SGHDN, CDR2 FVKESK.

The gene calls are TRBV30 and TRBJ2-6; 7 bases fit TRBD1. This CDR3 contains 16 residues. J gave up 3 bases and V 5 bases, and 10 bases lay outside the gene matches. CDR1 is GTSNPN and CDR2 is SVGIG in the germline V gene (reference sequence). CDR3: CAWRKTGRYGANVLTF. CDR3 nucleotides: TGTGCCTGGCGTAAGACAGGGCGTTATGGGGCCAACGTCCTGACTTTC.

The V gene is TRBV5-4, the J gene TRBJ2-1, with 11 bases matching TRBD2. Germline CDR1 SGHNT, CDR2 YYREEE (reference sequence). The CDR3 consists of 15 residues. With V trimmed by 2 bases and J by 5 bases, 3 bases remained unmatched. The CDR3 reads CASSFSGGANNEQFF. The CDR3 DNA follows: TGTGCCAGCAGCTTTAGCGGGGGGGCCAACAATGAGCAGTTCTTC.

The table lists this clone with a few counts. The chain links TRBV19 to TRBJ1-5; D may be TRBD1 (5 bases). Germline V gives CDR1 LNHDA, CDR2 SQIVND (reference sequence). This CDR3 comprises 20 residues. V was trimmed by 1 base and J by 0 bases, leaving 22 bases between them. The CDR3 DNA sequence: TGTGCCAGTAGTATAGTGGTCGGCAGGGCCTCGGTCCATAGCAATCAGCCCCAGCATTTT. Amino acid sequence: CASSIVVGRASVHSNQPQHF.

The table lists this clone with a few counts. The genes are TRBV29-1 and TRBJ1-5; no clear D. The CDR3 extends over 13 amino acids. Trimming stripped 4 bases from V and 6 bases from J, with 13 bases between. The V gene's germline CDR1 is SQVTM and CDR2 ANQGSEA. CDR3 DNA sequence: TGCAGCGTTGTGGTCAGATCGGGTCAGCCCCAGCATTTT. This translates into CSVVVRSGQPQHF.

CDR3 nucleotides: TGTGCCAGCAGGACCTATAGCGGGGCGGACAATGAGCAGTTCTTC. It translates to CASRTYSGADNEQFF. The chain combines TRBV5-6 with TRBJ2-1; 8 positions match TRBD2. Germline loops: CDR1 SGHDT, CDR2 YYEEEE. The CDR3 contains 15 residues. Trimming removed 5 bases from V and 5 bases from J; junction bases left unmatched: 9.

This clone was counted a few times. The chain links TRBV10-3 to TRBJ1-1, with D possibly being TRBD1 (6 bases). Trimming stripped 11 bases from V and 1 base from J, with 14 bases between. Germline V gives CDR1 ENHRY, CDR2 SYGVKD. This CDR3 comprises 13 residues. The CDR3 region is CAAGGGWNTEAFF. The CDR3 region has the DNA TGTGCCGCTGGGGGGGGCTGGAACACTGAAGCTTTCTTT.

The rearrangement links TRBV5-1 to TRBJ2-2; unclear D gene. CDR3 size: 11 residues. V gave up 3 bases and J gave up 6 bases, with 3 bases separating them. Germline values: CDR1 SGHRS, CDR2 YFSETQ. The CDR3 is CASSSAGELFF. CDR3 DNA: TGCGCCAGCAGCTCCGCCGGGGAGCTGTTTTTT. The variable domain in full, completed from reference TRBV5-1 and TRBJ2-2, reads KAGVTQTPRYLIKTRGQQVTLSCSPISGHRSVSWYQQTPGQGLQFLFEYFSETQRNKGNFPGRFSGRQFSNSRSEMNVSTLELGDSALYLCASSSAGELFFGEGSRLTVL.

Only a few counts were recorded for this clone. Here the CDR3 DNA reads TGTGCCAGCAGTGAAAGAGGCAGGGGGATGGCTTTCTTT. Translation gives CASSERGRGMAFF. J is TRBJ1-1 and V is TRBV6-1; 7 nucleotides agree with TRBD1. The CDR3 is made up of 13 amino acids. The V segment lost 2 bases and the J segment 11 bases; nucleotides outside the gene matches: 8. Germline V CDR1 and CDR2: MNHNS, SASEGT.

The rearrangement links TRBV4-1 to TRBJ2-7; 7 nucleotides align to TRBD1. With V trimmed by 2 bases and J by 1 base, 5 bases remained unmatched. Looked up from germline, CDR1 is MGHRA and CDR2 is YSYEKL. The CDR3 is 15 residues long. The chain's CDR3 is CASSQTADRSYEQYF. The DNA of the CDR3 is TGCGCCAGCAGCCAAACAGCGGACAGGTCCTACGAGCAGTACTTC.

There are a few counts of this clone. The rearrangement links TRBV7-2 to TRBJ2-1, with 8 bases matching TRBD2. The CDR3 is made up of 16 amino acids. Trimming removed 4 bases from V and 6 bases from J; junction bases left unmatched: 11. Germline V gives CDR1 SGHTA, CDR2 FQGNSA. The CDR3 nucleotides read TGTGCCAGCAGCTCTAGATGGGGCGCGGGGGGCAATGAGCAGTTCTTC. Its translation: CASSSRWGAGGNEQFF.

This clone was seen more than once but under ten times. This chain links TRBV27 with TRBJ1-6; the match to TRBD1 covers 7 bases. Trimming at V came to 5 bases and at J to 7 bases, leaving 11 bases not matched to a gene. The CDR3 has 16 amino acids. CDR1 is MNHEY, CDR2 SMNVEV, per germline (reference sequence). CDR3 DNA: TGTGCCAGCAGTATTACCGGGACAGTGGGGAATTCACCCCTCCACTTT. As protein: CASSITGTVGNSPLHF.

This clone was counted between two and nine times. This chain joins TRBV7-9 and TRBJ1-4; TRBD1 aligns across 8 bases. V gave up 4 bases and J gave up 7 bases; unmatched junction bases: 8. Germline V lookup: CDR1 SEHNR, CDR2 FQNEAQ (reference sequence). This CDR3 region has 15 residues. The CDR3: CASSSPDREGEKLFF. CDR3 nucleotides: TGTGCCAGCAGCTCCCCGGACAGGGAAGGTGAAAAACTGTTTTTT. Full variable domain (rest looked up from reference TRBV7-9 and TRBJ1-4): DTGVSQNPRHKITKRGQNVTFRCDPISEHNRLYWYRQTLGQGPEFLTYFQNEAQLEKSRLLSDRFSAERPKGSFSTLEIQRTEQGDSAMYLCASSSPDREGEKLFFGSGTQLSVL.

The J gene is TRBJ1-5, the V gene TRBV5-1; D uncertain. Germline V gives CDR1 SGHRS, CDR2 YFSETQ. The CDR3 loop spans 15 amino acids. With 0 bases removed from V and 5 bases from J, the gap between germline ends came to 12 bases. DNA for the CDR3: TGCGCCAGCAGCTTGGGAGGGTACCAAGATCAGCCCCAGCATTTT. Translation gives CASSLGGYQDQPQHF.

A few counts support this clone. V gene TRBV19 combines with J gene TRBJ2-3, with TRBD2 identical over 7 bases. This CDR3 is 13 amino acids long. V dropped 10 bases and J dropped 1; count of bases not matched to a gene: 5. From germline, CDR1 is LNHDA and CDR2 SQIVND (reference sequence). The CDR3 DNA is TGTGCCACCCAACGGGAGGGCACAGATACGCAGTATTTT. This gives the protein CATQREGTDTQYF.

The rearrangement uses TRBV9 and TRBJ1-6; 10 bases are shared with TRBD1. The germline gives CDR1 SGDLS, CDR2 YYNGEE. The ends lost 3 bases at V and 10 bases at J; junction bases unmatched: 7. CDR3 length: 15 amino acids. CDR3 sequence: CASSAWTGGTSPLHF. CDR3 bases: TGTGCCAGCAGCGCCTGGACAGGGGGTACCTCACCCCTCCACTTT.

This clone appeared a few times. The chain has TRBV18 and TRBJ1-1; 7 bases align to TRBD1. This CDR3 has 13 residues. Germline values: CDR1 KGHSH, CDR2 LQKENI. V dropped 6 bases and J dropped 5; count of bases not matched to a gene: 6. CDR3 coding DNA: TGTGCCAGCTCCACAGGGGCAAGTACTGAAGCTTTCTTT. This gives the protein CASSTGASTEAFF.

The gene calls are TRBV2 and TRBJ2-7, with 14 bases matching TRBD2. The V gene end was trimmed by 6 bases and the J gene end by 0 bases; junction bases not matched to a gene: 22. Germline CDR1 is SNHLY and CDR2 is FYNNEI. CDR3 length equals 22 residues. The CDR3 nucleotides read TGTGCCAGCAGGTTGGGGGACACCCGTAGACTAGCGGGAGGGCAGAGCTCCTACGAGCAGTACTTC. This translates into CASRLGDTRRLAGGQSSYEQYF.

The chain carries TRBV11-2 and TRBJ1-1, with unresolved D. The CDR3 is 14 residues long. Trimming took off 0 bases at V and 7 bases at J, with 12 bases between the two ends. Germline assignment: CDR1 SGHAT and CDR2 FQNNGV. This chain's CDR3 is CASSLEGGNGEAFF. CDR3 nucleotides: TGTGCCAGCAGCTTAGAGGGAGGGAATGGTGAAGCTTTCTTT. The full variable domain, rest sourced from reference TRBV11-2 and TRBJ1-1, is EAGVAQSPRYKIIEKRQSVAFWCNPISGHATLYWYQQILGQGPKLLIQFQNNGVVDDSQLPKDRFSAERLKGVDSTLKIQPAKLEDSAVYLCASSLEGGNGEAFFGQGTRLTVV.